Listed below are T cell receptor beta chains from one sample, sequenced in a study of T-cell reconstitution after alpha-beta-depleted transplantation in children. MiXCR, applied by TCRdb to the PCR reads, yields one record per CDR3 protein. The sample gives 200,000 to 250,000 distinct CDR3 sequences, around 9.5% of which show up once; roughly 6.2% is in the top ten. The sequences come from PBMCs from the stem cell graft donor, collected from the stem cell graft. The receptors come from a human donor who donated a stem cell graft to a child with acute lymphoblastic leukemia. Each CDR3 is given with its conserved first and last residue. D genes are given only for firm matches. Clone size is shown for a subset of rows, as once, few, many or a class of expanded clone.

>NA|TRBV3-1|TRBJ2-7|NA
CASSPTIVLSGSSYEQYF
TGTGCCAGCAGCCCCACAATCGTACTAAGCGGGTCTTCCTACGAGCAGTACTTC
>NA|TRBV20-1|TRBJ2-2|NA
CSAMTGNTGELFF
TGCAGTGCTATGACAGGGAACACCGGGGAGCTGTTTTTT
>NA|TRBV9|TRBJ2-4|many
CASSLGQWGNIQYF
TGTGCCAGCAGCCTCGGACAGTGGGGAAACATTCAGTACTTC
>NA|TRBV6-2/TRBV6-3|TRBJ2-1|many
CASTSSTGFGSYNEQFF
TGTGCCAGCACCTCCTCAACAGGGTTCGGCTCCTACAATGAGCAGTTCTTC
>NA|TRBV5-1|TRBJ2-1|many
CASSLVPGTYNEQFF
TGCGCCAGCAGCTTGGTCCCAGGAACCTACAATGAGCAGTTCTTC
>TRBD2|TRBV3-1|TRBJ2-1|few
CASSHPDAPIAGPYNEQFF
TGTGCCAGCAGCCACCCCGATGCCCCAATAGCGGGGCCCTACAATGAGCAGTTCTTC
>NA|TRBV5-6|TRBJ1-6|few
CASSLDFRGSSPLHF
TGTGCCAGCAGCTTGGATTTCAGGGGAAGTTCACCCCTCCACTTT
>NA|TRBV18|TRBJ2-6|many
CASSPGDGAPGANVLTF
TGTGCCAGCTCACCCGGTGACGGCGCCCCGGGGGCCAACGTCCTGACTTTC
>NA|TRBV12-3/TRBV12-4|TRBJ1-3|many
CASSFWLSGNTIYF
TGTGCCAGCAGTTTCTGGCTCTCTGGAAACACCATATATTTT
>NA|TRBV29-1|TRBJ1-4|NA
CSVSELEKLFF
TGCAGCGTTTCGGAACTAGAAAAACTGTTTTTT
>NA|TRBV20-1|TRBJ2-3|NA
CSARRVRGADTQYF
TGCAGTGCTAGAAGGGTCAGGGGCGCAGATACGCAGTATTTT
>TRBD1|TRBV2|TRBJ2-7|NA
CARTSRDRPYEQYF
TGTGCCAGGACGAGCCGGGACAGACCCTACGAGCAGTACTTC
>NA|TRBV7-2|TRBJ2-3|many
CASSRLIRFTDTQYF
TGTGCCAGCAGCCGTCTTATTCGGTTTACAGATACGCAGTATTTT
>NA|TRBV7-9|TRBJ2-2|NA
CASSLEGELFF
TGTGCCAGCAGCTTAGAGGGGGAGCTGTTTTTT
>TRBD1|TRBV5-1|TRBJ1-1|few
CASSAGTGTLTLSKF
TGCGCCAGCAGCGCCGGGACAGGCACGCTGACCCTGAGCAAGTTT
>NA|TRBV12-3/TRBV12-4|TRBJ1-1|many
CASSFQVDTEAFF
TGTGCCAGCAGTTTTCAGGTCGACACTGAAGCTTTCTTT
>NA|TRBV19|TRBJ1-5|few
CASSRRTPGPPYDELQHF
TGTGCCAGTAGCCGACGCACCCCGGGACCCCCCTATGATGAGCTCCAGCATTTT
>TRBD1|TRBV20-1|TRBJ2-5|many
CSARDTGQGLETQYF
TGCAGTGCTAGAGATACGGGACAGGGCTTAGAGACCCAGTACTTC
>TRBD1|TRBV20-1|TRBJ1-6|few
CSAHKEGQAYSPLHF
TGCAGTGCCCACAAAGAGGGACAGGCTTATTCACCCCTCCACTTT
>NA|TRBV7-8|TRBJ2-2|NA
CASSLGLSGELFF
TGTGCCAGCAGCTTAGGTTTGAGCGGGGAGCTGTTTTTT
>TRBD2|TRBV20-1|TRBJ2-3|few
CSARDPGLAGGSPDTQYF
TGCAGTGCTAGAGATCCCGGACTAGCGGGGGGGTCCCCAGATACGCAGTATTTT
>NA|TRBV24-1|TRBJ2-3|NA
CATSDLGHTQYF
TGTGCCACCAGTGATTTAGGGCATACGCAGTATTTT
>NA|TRBV3-1|TRBJ1-1|few
CASSRSEVGSTEAFF
TGTGCCAGCAGCCGATCAGAGGTTGGTAGCACTGAAGCTTTCTTT
>NA|TRBV12-3/TRBV12-4|TRBJ2-7|NA
CASSNQLGTEQYF
TGTGCCAGCAGCAACCAGTTAGGAACCGAGCAGTACTTC
>NA|TRBV5-8|TRBJ2-3|NA
CASSLGRGGTRQYF
TGTGCCAGCAGCTTAGGGCGGGGAGGTACGCGGCAGTATTTT
>NA|TRBV30|TRBJ1-6|NA
CAWSVRGSLNYNSPLHF
TGTGCCTGGAGTGTACGTGGCAGCCTAAACTATAATTCACCCCTCCACTTT
>NA|TRBV6-5|TRBJ2-5|few
CASSYKAGRKGETQYF
TGTGCCAGCAGTTACAAGGCAGGGCGAAAGGGGGAGACCCAGTACTTC
>TRBD1|TRBV6-1|TRBJ1-1|few
CASEAGTGGGWGTEAFF
TGTGCCAGTGAGGCCGGGACAGGGGGCGGATGGGGCACTGAAGCTTTCTTT
>NA|TRBV18|TRBJ2-3|few
CASSPGDRADTQYF
TGTGCCAGCTCACCAGGGGACCGAGCAGATACGCAGTATTTT
>TRBD1|TRBV9|TRBJ2-3|many
CASSVGTGGDTQYF
TGTGCCAGCAGCGTGGGAACAGGGGGAGATACGCAGTATTTT
>TRBD2|TRBV4-2|TRBJ2-3|many
CASSQVGLAATDTQYF
TGTGCCAGCAGCCAAGTGGGACTAGCGGCCACAGATACGCAGTATTTT
>NA|TRBV6-2/TRBV6-3|TRBJ2-3|few
CASSYWGDTQYF
TGTGCCAGCAGTTACTGGGGAGATACGCAGTATTTT
>TRBD2|TRBV4-1|TRBJ2-3|NA
CASSRENGLAGGEGDTQYF
TGCGCCAGCAGCCGGGAGAATGGGCTAGCGGGGGGCGAGGGAGATACGCAGTATTTT
>NA|TRBV6-2/TRBV6-3|TRBJ2-7|once
CACRGVYEQYF
TGTGCCTGCCGCGGGGTCTACGAGCAGTACTTC
>NA|TRBV6-2/TRBV6-3|TRBJ2-1|NA
CASRDNTGPVAEQFF
TGTGCCAGCAGGGACAATACGGGGCCGGTCGCTGAGCAGTTCTTC
>NA|TRBV7-2|TRBJ1-5|NA
CASSDRTVDQPQHF
TGTGCCAGCAGCGACCGGACGGTGGATCAGCCCCAGCATTTT
>NA|TRBV10-3|TRBJ1-5|NA
CAIRQDNQPQHF
TGTGCCATCCGCCAGGACAATCAGCCCCAGCATTTT
>NA|TRBV5-1|TRBJ1-2|many
CASSPRQAYYGYTF
TGCGCCAGCAGCCCTCGACAGGCATACTATGGCTACACCTTC
>NA|TRBV7-6|TRBJ2-6|NA
CASSPRVGGANVLTF
TGTGCCAGCAGCCCGCGGGTCGGTGGGGCCAACGTCCTGACTTTC
>NA|TRBV20-1|TRBJ2-3|many
CSAPTQSSTDTQYF
TGCAGTGCTCCCACCCAGTCCAGCACAGATACGCAGTATTTT